This passage covers 9 T cell receptor beta chains from one sample sequenced in a study of early T cells in non-severe SARS-CoV-2 infection. One entry per CDR3 protein, called by TCRdb with MiXCR from the 5' RACE reads. Altogether under 30,000 distinct CDR3 sequences are present, about 4.6% being singletons, with the ten largest covering around 16%. The sequencing input was whole blood. The receptors stem from an adult who was a healthcare worker with PCR-confirmed SARS-CoV-2 infection or an uninfected control (not recorded which).

This clonotype was counted many times. The V gene is TRBV6-2 or TRBV6-3, the J gene TRBJ2-5; TRBD2 aligns across 7 bases. CDR1 MNHEY and CDR2 SVGEGT come from the germline V gene. This CDR3 is 14 amino acids long. The V and J ends lost 0 bases and 5 bases, in that order; junction bases with no gene match: 3. This CDR3 reads CASSYSTSDETQYF. DNA for the CDR3: TGTGCCAGCAGTTACTCTACTAGCGATGAGACCCAGTACTTC.

The J gene is TRBJ1-6, the V gene TRBV15; 9 nucleotides match TRBD1. This CDR3 contains 15 residues. Germline V gene sequence: CDR1 LNHNV, CDR2 YYDKDF (reference sequence). Germline trimming cut 2 bases from V and 13 bases from J; bases unmatched to any gene: 9. The CDR3 DNA reads TGTGCCACCAGCAGATCGCGGACAGGGGAAGTTCCCCTCCACTTT. It specifies CATSRSRTGEVPLHF.

This clonotype was observed at least ten times. The rearrangement joins TRBV5-1 to TRBJ2-1; perhaps TRBD2 as D (6 bases). Germline V lookup: CDR1 SGHRS, CDR2 YFSETQ. This CDR3 spans 16 amino acids. V dropped 0 bases and J dropped 9 bases, with 19 bases sitting between them. The CDR3 DNA is TGCGCCAGCAGCTTGGGAACCACCTTCGACGGGGGTGAGCAGTTCTTC. It yields the protein CASSLGTTFDGGEQFF.

In its sample, this clonotype was seen many times. The rearrangement uses TRBV12-3 or TRBV12-4 and TRBJ2-2; D is unresolved. The CDR3 is made up of 12 amino acids. Trimming left V 5 bases short and J 4 bases short, with 5 bases between. CDR3 region: CASSDSTGELFF. The CDR3 DNA reads as TGTGCCAGCAGTGATTCCACCGGGGAGCTGTTTTTT.

The sample holds many counts of this clonotype. V gene TRBV2 combines with J gene TRBJ2-1; either TRBD1 or TRBD2 may fit D (5 bases each). Germline values: CDR1 SNHLY, CDR2 FYNNEI. V was clipped by 8 bases and J by 6 bases, with 17 bases between them. The CDR3 sequence is 14 residues long. CDR3 in amino acids: CASEGRGVSNEQFF. The CDR3 DNA follows: TGTGCCAGCGAGGGTAGAGGGGTGAGCAATGAGCAGTTCTTC.

This clonotype was detected a few times. The junction departs from the called germline gene at one end, perhaps through a read error. The V call is TRBV20-1, the J call TRBJ2-3; D gene uncertain. The V gene's germline CDR1 is DFQATT and CDR2 SNEGSKA (reference sequence). The CDR3 runs to 11 residues. CDR3 nucleotides: TGCAGTGCAGACCACACAGATACGCGGTATTTT. This codes for CSADHTDTRYF.

This clonotype was counted a few times. The chain carries TRBV6-9 and TRBJ2-1; 11 bases fit TRBD2. V lost 5 bases and J lost 0; bases outside the gene matches: 6. The CDR3 sequence is 17 residues long. Germline CDR1 and CDR2: MNHGY and SVAAGI. The CDR3 loop is CASSPSGRQSSYNEQFF. CDR3 in DNA: TGTGCCAGCAGTCCTAGCGGGAGGCAGAGCTCCTACAATGAGCAGTTCTTC.

This clonotype was picked up many times. J is TRBJ2-1 and V is TRBV7-9; perhaps D is TRBD1 or TRBD2 (5 bases each). V dropped 5 bases and J dropped 9 bases, with 20 bases sitting between them. CDR1 SEHNR and CDR2 FQNEAQ come from the germline V gene (reference sequence). The CDR3 runs to 15 residues. The CDR3, as DNA: TGTGCCAGCAGCCCCCGATTGGGGACCTCCGGTGAGCAGTTCTTC. Translated, it gives CASSPRLGTSGEQFF. The whole variable domain, remainder taken from reference TRBV7-9 and TRBJ2-1, is DTGVSQNPRHKITKRGQNVTFRCDPISEHNRLYWYRQTLGQGPEFLTYFQNEAQLEKSRLLSDRFSAERPKGSFSTLEIQRTEQGDSAMYLCASSPRLGTSGEQFFGPGTRLTVL.

This clonotype was picked up many times. The chain recombines TRBV7-9 with TRBJ2-1; D not resolved. This CDR3 region has 12 residues. Trimming cost V 5 bases and J 8 bases, with 10 bases left between them. The V gene's germline CDR1 is SEHNR and CDR2 FQNEAQ (reference sequence). CDR3 sequence (DNA): TGTGCCAGCAGCCAAAGCCAGGATGAGCAGTTCTTC. It encodes CASSQSQDEQFF.